These 28 T cell receptor beta chains originate from one sample sequenced in a study of graft-versus-host responses after intestinal transplantation. Sequenced by immunoSEQ multiplex PCR; TCRdb stores in-frame clones only, minus some. Of 100,000 to 120,000 clones in the sample, about 93% were seen once. These receptors are not linked to any known antigen. Sequenced here: unstimulated CD8+ T cells sorted from spleen or lymph node cells, sampled before intestinal transplant. These TCRs come from a human donor who received an intestinal transplant.

The chain joins TRBV30 to TRBJ1-4; TRBD1 matches 9 bases. Germline lookup yields CDR1 GTSNPN and CDR2 SVGIG (reference sequence). Trimming at V came to 3 bases and at J to 5 bases, leaving 4 bases not matched to a gene. The CDR3 extends over 14 amino acids. For the CDR3, the DNA is TGTGCCTGGAGCCCGGGGACAGGGAATGAAAAACTGTTTTTT. Amino acid sequence: CAWSPGTGNEKLFF.

V gene TRBV27 combines with J gene TRBJ2-7, with D possibly TRBD2 on 5 matching bases. Trimming took 5 bases from V and 0 from J, leaving 8 bases between them. Germline CDR1 is MNHEY and CDR2 is SMNVEV (reference sequence). The CDR3 is made up of 13 amino acids. The CDR3 region is CASSPEASYEQYF. The DNA of the CDR3 is TGTGCCAGCAGTCCGGAGGCCTCCTACGAGCAGTACTTC.

The chain carries TRBV9 and TRBJ1-4; D call uncertain. The CDR3 is 15 amino acids. CDR1 SGDLS and CDR2 YYNGEE come from the germline V gene. The V end lost 0 bases, the J end lost 4 bases, and 10 bases lay between the germline ends. Here the CDR3 DNA reads TGTGCCAGCAGCGTAGAGGGTCGTGATAATGAAAAACTGTTTTTT. Amino acids: CASSVEGRDNEKLFF.

The chain has TRBV10-1 and TRBJ1-1; maybe TRBD1 (5 bases). Looked up from germline, CDR1 is WNHNN and CDR2 is SYGVQD (reference sequence). Trimming shortened V by 3 bases and J by 0 bases, and 5 bases separated the two germline ends. This CDR3 has 13 residues. CDR3 nucleotide sequence: TGCGCCAGCAGTGAAGGGGTGAACACTGAAGCTTTCTTT. Its translation: CASSEGVNTEAFF.

This sequence joins TRBV9 and TRBJ2-3, with a weak D call TRBD1 (5 bases). The V end was cut by 2 bases, the J end by 1 base, with 11 bases between. The CDR3 totals 15 residues. Germline CDR1 reads SGDLS; CDR2 reads YYNGEE. CDR3 coding DNA: TGTGCCAGCAGCGTCCAGGGAACCCGCACAGATACGCAGTATTTT. Its translation: CASSVQGTRTDTQYF.

V and J are TRBV4-2 and TRBJ2-7; D might be TRBD1 (6 bases). The germline V gene encodes CDR1 LGHNA and CDR2 YNFKEQ. The CDR3 contains 12 residues. The ends were cut back, 4 bases at V and 4 bases at J, with 8 bases in the middle. CDR3 DNA sequence: TGTGCCAGCAGCCTACAGGGTTACGAGCAGTACTTC. Its translation is CASSLQGYEQYF.

This chain links TRBV19 with TRBJ2-1; D may be TRBD2 (6 bases). The germline V gene encodes CDR1 LNHDA and CDR2 SQIVND (reference sequence). The CDR3 has 15 amino acids. Deletions cut 3 bases from V and 1 base from J, with 10 bases between. CDR3 amino acids: CASSMFGGSYNEQFF. The CDR3 DNA sequence: TGTGCCAGTAGTATGTTCGGGGGTTCCTACAATGAGCAGTTCTTC.

The chain recombines TRBV5-1 with TRBJ2-7, with TRBD2 matching over 10 bases. Germline-derived CDR1 and CDR2 are SGHRS and YFSETQ. The CDR3 runs 14 residues. V lost 1 base to trimming and J lost 5 bases; unmatched junction nucleotides: 3. CDR3 loop: CASSLSGRAHEQYF. The CDR3 DNA reads TGCGCCAGCAGCTTGAGCGGGAGGGCCCACGAGCAGTACTTC.

V usage is TRBV5-5 and J usage is TRBJ2-7; D uncertain. This CDR3 region has 13 residues. Germline V CDR1 and CDR2: SGHKS, YYEKEE (reference sequence). Between the trimmed V and J ends, which lost 1 base and 0 bases, there was a span of 5 bases. The CDR3: CASSLSSSYEQYF. CDR3 DNA sequence: TGTGCCAGCAGCTTGTCCAGCTCCTACGAGCAGTACTTC.

The gene calls are TRBV4-1 and TRBJ2-1, with TRBD2 identical over 9 bases. CDR3 length equals 15 residues. The V segment lost 0 bases and the J segment 6 bases; nucleotides outside the gene matches: 3. Germline CDR1 and CDR2: MGHRA and YSYEKL. CDR3 nucleotide sequence: TGCGCCAGCAGCCAAGATAGCGGGAGCACCAATGAGCAGTTCTTC. Translating gives CASSQDSGSTNEQFF.

This sequence joins TRBV29-1 and TRBJ2-7, with D possibly TRBD2 on 6 matching bases. This CDR3 contains 14 residues. The V end was cut by 4 bases, the J end by 2 bases, with 15 bases between. The germline V gene encodes CDR1 SQVTM and CDR2 ANQGSEA. This chain's CDR3 is CSVVLASETYEQYF. The DNA for the CDR3 is TGCAGCGTTGTCTTAGCTAGCGAGACCTACGAGCAGTACTTC.

The rearrangement joins TRBV4-1 to TRBJ2-2, with a weak D call TRBD2 (6 bases). The CDR3 is made up of 16 amino acids. Germline V gene data show CDR1 as MGHRA and CDR2 as YSYEKL. V was pared by 1 base and J by 6 bases, with 15 bases between. The CDR3, as DNA: TGCGCCAGCAGCCAAGTAGGGCGGGAACAAGCCGGGGAGCTGTTTTTT. Encoded protein: CASSQVGREQAGELFF.

V usage is TRBV23-1 and J usage is TRBJ2-6; the match to TRBD1 covers 9 bases. TRBV23-1 carries the ORF label, with uncertain function. Trimming took 10 bases from V and 0 from J; bases not matched to a gene: 7. The CDR3 spans 16 residues. In nucleotides, the CDR3 is TGCGCCACCCGGGGACAGGGAGTCTCTGGGGCCAACGTCCTGACTTTC. Amino acid sequence: CATRGQGVSGANVLTF.

This rearrangement joins TRBV28 to TRBJ2-7; a weak D match, TRBD1 (6 bases). Germline V gives CDR1 MDHEN, CDR2 SYDVKM. V was pared by 5 bases and J by 3 bases, with 17 bases between. CDR3 length: 15 amino acids. CDR3 nucleotides: TGTGCCAGCAGTCTAACCGGGACACCTTACTACGAGCAGTACTTC. Translated, it gives CASSLTGTPYYEQYF.

V and J are TRBV6-1 and TRBJ2-7; D perhaps matches TRBD2 (5 bases). This CDR3 has 14 amino acids. With 6 bases removed from V and 3 bases from J, the gap between germline ends came to 15 bases. From germline, CDR1 is MNHNS and CDR2 SASEGT. DNA of the CDR3: TGTGCCAGCAGCCCGAGGGCAGGAAACTACGAGCAGTACTTC. This codes for CASSPRAGNYEQYF.

The table lists this clone with a count of one. The V gene is TRBV27, the J gene TRBJ2-4, with D maybe TRBD2 (5 bases). The CDR3 contains 15 residues. Germline assignment: CDR1 MNHEY and CDR2 SMNVEV (reference sequence). Trimming cost V 3 bases and J 5 bases, with 14 bases left between them. CDR3 in amino acids: CASSFRWEIENIQYF. DNA of the CDR3: TGTGCCAGCAGTTTTAGGTGGGAGATCGAAAACATTCAGTACTTC.

The chain joins TRBV13 to TRBJ2-2, with unresolved D. The germline V gene encodes CDR1 PRHDT and CDR2 FYEKMQ (reference sequence). V was cut by 6 bases and J by 4 bases, with 9 bases left in between. This CDR3 spans 13 amino acids. The CDR3 sequence is CASSPGTTGELFF. The CDR3 coding sequence is TGTGCCAGCAGTCCTGGTACCACCGGGGAGCTGTTTTTT.

The chain joins TRBV19 to TRBJ2-7; weak D call: TRBD2 (5 bases). Germline CDR1 reads LNHDA; CDR2 reads SQIVND (reference sequence). V shed 10 bases and J shed 0 bases, with 16 bases lying between them. This CDR3 comprises 14 residues. In nucleotides, the CDR3 is TGTGCCACCAAAAAGGACTCGGTCTCCTACGAGCAGTACTTC. It specifies CATKKDSVSYEQYF.

CDR3 protein: CASSWGGNQPQHF. CDR3 DNA: TGCGCCAGCAGCTGGGGGGGCAATCAGCCCCAGCATTTT. The J gene is TRBJ1-5, the V gene TRBV5-1, with a possible D match to TRBD1 (5 bases). Trimming shortened V by 3 bases and J by 2 bases, and 6 bases separated the two germline ends. Germline V gives CDR1 SGHRS, CDR2 YFSETQ. This CDR3 has 13 amino acids.

This chain connects TRBV29-1 to TRBJ2-7; 8 bases are a match to TRBD1. V gave up 6 bases and J gave up 6 bases; unmatched junction bases: 7. The CDR3 spans 12 residues. Looked up from germline, CDR1 is SQVTM and CDR2 is ANQGSEA. This chain's CDR3 is CSVRQGPFEQYF. CDR3 DNA: TGCAGCGTGCGACAGGGGCCCTTCGAGCAGTACTTC.

The CDR3 DNA is TGTGCCACCAGGGAATACAATGAGCAGTTCTTC. This sequence encodes CATREYNEQFF. The J gene is TRBJ2-1, the V gene TRBV6-5; a weak D match, TRBD1 (5 bases). Germline V gives CDR1 MNHEY, CDR2 SVGAGI. The V end lost 10 bases, the J end lost 4 bases, and 8 bases lay between the germline ends. CDR3 length: 11 amino acids.

This chain uses TRBV4-1 with TRBJ1-4; a weak D match, TRBD1 (5 bases). Germline loops: CDR1 MGHRA, CDR2 YSYEKL. The CDR3 sequence is 13 residues long. V was clipped by 7 bases and J by 0 bases, with 6 bases between them. DNA for the CDR3: TGCGCCAGCACGGGGCCAACTAATGAAAAACTGTTTTTT. It is translated as CASTGPTNEKLFF.

The chain is built from TRBV29-1 and TRBJ2-7; maybe TRBD1 (6 bases). CDR3 length: 13 amino acids. The V gene's germline CDR1 is SQVTM and CDR2 ANQGSEA. The ends were cut back, 3 bases at V and 3 bases at J, with 12 bases in the middle. CDR3 DNA: TGCAGCGTTGAGATGGGGGCTGACTACGAGCAGTACTTC. Translation: CSVEMGADYEQYF.

The rearrangement uses TRBV19 and TRBJ2-1; 8 nucleotides line up with TRBD2. With V trimmed by 6 bases and J by 8 bases, 9 bases remained unmatched. The CDR3 runs to 14 residues. Germline-derived CDR1 and CDR2 are LNHDA and SQIVND (reference sequence). This CDR3 is CASRWGTSLDEQFF. In nucleotides, the CDR3 is TGTGCCAGTAGATGGGGGACTAGTCTCGATGAGCAGTTCTTC.

The V call is TRBV5-1, the J call TRBJ2-7; perhaps TRBD2 as D (6 bases). The length of the CDR3 is 15 residues. With 4 bases removed from V and 2 bases from J, the gap between germline ends came to 16 bases. Germline loops: CDR1 SGHRS, CDR2 YFSETQ. CDR3 in DNA: TGCGCCAGCAGCGGGGCACTAGCTGGACCCTACGAGCAGTACTTC. Its protein is CASSGALAGPYEQYF.

The gene calls are TRBV7-9 and TRBJ2-3, with D possibly being TRBD2 (5 bases). V shed 1 base and J shed 6 bases, with 11 bases lying between them. CDR1 is SEHNR, CDR2 FQNEAQ, per germline (reference sequence). CDR3 length: 14 residues. CDR3 protein: CASSLGELEDTQYF. The CDR3 DNA reads as TGTGCCAGCAGCTTAGGGGAGCTAGAGGATACGCAGTATTTT.

The chain joins TRBV30 to TRBJ1-2, with TRBD1 as a possible D gene (5 bases). V shed 7 bases and J shed 0 bases, with 12 bases lying between them. Germline-derived CDR1 and CDR2 are GTSNPN and SVGIG (reference sequence). This CDR3 spans 13 amino acids. The CDR3 DNA is TGTGCCTCGTTTGGGACCTCTAACTATGGCTACACCTTC. The encoded protein is CASFGTSNYGYTF.

V usage is TRBV7-2 and J usage is TRBJ2-1; the D is unclear. Trimming shortened V by 5 bases and J by 0 bases, and 11 bases separated the two germline ends. From germline, CDR1 is SGHTA and CDR2 FQGNSA. This CDR3 region has 15 residues. CDR3 sequence (DNA): TGTGCCAGCAGCCCTCTTAAGAGCTCCTACAATGAGCAGTTCTTC. It translates to CASSPLKSSYNEQFF.